The 12 T cell receptor beta chains below come from one sample, sequenced in a study of CD8 T cells in Susac syndrome. RNA in amounts of about 0.5 to 1 ug was reverse transcribed with random hexamers. TCRdb re-called the immunoSEQ multiplex PCR reads through MiXCR, storing one row per CDR3 protein. The top ten clones hold around 0.096% of a sample with some 190,000 distinct CDR3 sequences, around 93% of them seen once. The sample consisted of CD4+ T cells from PBMCs. The receptor set was obtained from a human donor in good health.

The table lists this clonotype with a count of one. The V and J genes are TRBV7-9 and TRBJ1-2, with D perhaps TRBD1 (5 bases). The germline gives CDR1 SEHNR, CDR2 FQNEAQ (reference sequence). Trimming stripped 5 bases from V and 8 bases from J, with 15 bases between. CDR3 length equals 13 residues. The chain's CDR3 is CASSPDSPRGYTF. CDR3 DNA: TGTGCCAGCAGCCCCGACAGTCCTCGAGGCTACACCTTC.

In its sample, this clonotype was seen once. The rearrangement joins TRBV12-3 or TRBV12-4 to TRBJ2-1; D gene uncertain. Trimming cost V 2 bases and J 8 bases, with 4 bases left between them. This CDR3 contains 11 residues. The CDR3 DNA follows: TGTGCCAGCAGTTTAACCTATGAGCAGTTCTTC. Protein product: CASSLTYEQFF.

The gene calls are TRBV5-4 and TRBJ2-7; 9 nucleotides line up with TRBD1. This CDR3 comprises 14 residues. Losses at the gene ends were 1 base for V and 7 bases for J; bases not matched to a gene: 6. From germline, CDR1 is SGHNT and CDR2 YYREEE (reference sequence). CDR3 residues: CASSLKQGAREQYF. CDR3 nucleotide sequence: TGTGCCAGCAGCTTGAAACAGGGGGCAAGAGAGCAGTACTTC.

V gene TRBV6-2 or TRBV6-3 combines with J gene TRBJ2-3; 8 bases fit TRBD1. Germline CDR1 reads MNHEY; CDR2 reads SVGEGT. V was pared by 6 bases and J by 5 bases, with 10 bases of the junction left unmatched. This CDR3 contains 15 residues. CDR3 nucleotides: TGTGCCAGCAGGCGACAGGGGCCAGTACTAGATACGCAGTATTTT. This gives the protein CASRRQGPVLDTQYF.

CDR3 sequence reads: CASSSRTLGNTIYF. CDR3 DNA sequence: TGTGCCAGCAGCTCCCGGACCCTAGGAAACACCATATATTTT. The chain has TRBV2 and TRBJ1-3; no firm D call. From germline, CDR1 is SNHLY and CDR2 FYNNEI. The CDR3 runs 14 residues. V lost 6 bases, J lost 4 bases, and 13 bases lay in between.

The chain couples TRBV7-2 to TRBJ1-2; the match to TRBD1 covers 9 bases. Unmatched junction bases numbered 4, after V lost 3 bases and J lost 2 bases. The CDR3 length is 15 residues. Per the germline V gene, CDR1 is SGHTA and CDR2 is FQGNSA. The CDR3 loop is CASSFGTGINYGYTF. Written as DNA, the CDR3 is TGTGCCAGCAGCTTCGGGACAGGGATAAACTATGGCTACACCTTC.

This clonotype occurred once. The chain links TRBV7-3 to TRBJ1-2; TRBD1 aligns across 8 bases. The CDR3 extends over 15 amino acids. Trimming at V came to 4 bases and at J to 7 bases, leaving 11 bases not matched to a gene. Germline V gene sequence: CDR1 SGHTA, CDR2 FQGTGA. CDR3 loop: CASSYPGGGRAGYTF. The CDR3, as DNA: TGTGCCAGCAGCTATCCAGGGGGCGGGAGGGCTGGCTACACCTTC.

This chain links TRBV7-9 with TRBJ1-3, with TRBD1 as a possible D gene (6 bases). CDR3 length: 16 amino acids. Trimming removed 5 bases from V and 4 bases from J, with 18 bases in between. The germline V gene has CDR1 SEHNR and CDR2 FQNEAQ (reference sequence). This chain's CDR3 is CASSPDGGLSGNTIYF. The CDR3 DNA sequence: TGTGCCAGCAGCCCGGACGGGGGGCTCTCCGGAAACACCATATATTTT.

The J gene is TRBJ2-7, the V gene TRBV6-5, with 8 positions matching TRBD1. The CDR3 has 15 amino acids. The ends lost 6 bases at V and 7 bases at J; junction bases unmatched: 14. The germline V gene encodes CDR1 MNHEY and CDR2 SVGAGI. The CDR3 loop is CASRGDRGTLREQYF. CDR3 coding DNA: TGTGCCAGCAGGGGAGACAGGGGTACCTTAAGAGAGCAGTACTTC.

The rearrangement joins TRBV3-1 to TRBJ1-2, with D possibly being TRBD1 (5 bases). V was trimmed by 6 bases and J by 4 bases, leaving 9 bases between them. CDR3 length: 12 residues. Germline CDR1 is LGHDT and CDR2 is YNNKEL (reference sequence). As DNA, the CDR3 is TGTGCCAGCAGTCCAGGGAGCTATGGCTACACCTTC. Its translation: CASSPGSYGYTF.

This chain uses TRBV2 with TRBJ2-7; TRBD2 is a possible D gene (6 bases). Trimming removed 8 bases at V and 1 base at J, with 12 bases between. The CDR3 consists of 13 residues. CDR1 and CDR2 from the germline V gene are SNHLY and FYNNEI. The CDR3 spells CASGRGVSYEQYF. The CDR3 DNA is TGTGCCAGCGGCCGCGGGGTGTCCTACGAGCAGTACTTC.

The J gene is TRBJ1-5, the V gene TRBV29-1, with D maybe TRBD1 (6 bases). Trimming took 6 bases from V and 6 from J, leaving 15 bases between them. The germline CDR1 and CDR2 sequences are SQVTM and ANQGSEA. The CDR3 totals 13 residues. The CDR3 coding sequence is TGCAGCGTCACACAGGGATTGGGTCAGCCCCAGCATTTT. It specifies CSVTQGLGQPQHF.